This TCR beta chain was identified in a study of T-cell reconstitution after alpha-beta-depleted transplantation in children. Unique molecular identifiers were used to barcode this TCRbeta library. TCRdb re-derived calls from the PCR reads in MiXCR, one entry per CDR3 protein. The table shows over 200,000 distinct CDR3 sequences, with 7% to 9% occurring only once. The trim removed 4 bases at V and 1 base at J, leaving 4 bases unmatched. Germline V CDR1 and CDR2: LGHNA, YNFKEQ. The CDR3 runs 18 residues. The sequence derives from a male patient between 2 and 10 years old who had a stem cell transplant for acute myeloid leukemia, so the T cells may come from the graft donor. The chain employs TRBV4-2 and TRBJ2-1; 16 positions match TRBD2. The starting material was PBMCs, mostly from graft donor cells, obtained 360 days after TCRalphabeta/CD19-depleted stem cell transplant. For the CDR3, the DNA is TGTGCCAGCAGCCCCGGGACTAGCGGGAGGGATTCCTACAATGAGCAGTTCTTC. Translating it yields CASSPGTSGRDSYNEQFF.